This T cell receptor (beta chain) is drawn from a study of control samples from healthy donors and cancer patients. Clones were sequenced by immunoSEQ multiplex PCR, and TCRdb holds only the in-frame ones, with some missing. The sample lists tens of thousands of clones; 85% to 90% were seen once. The specimen sequenced was blood. The source is a woman in her sixties in good health.

CDR3 DNA sequence: TGCGCCAGCAGCCGTCAAGGGGGGCAGGCTGAAAAACTGTTTTTT. Amino acid sequence: CASSRQGGQAEKLFF. V gene TRBV4-1 combines with J gene TRBJ1-4, with TRBD1 as a possible D gene (6 bases). Germline-derived CDR1 and CDR2 are MGHRA and YSYEKL. The CDR3 consists of 15 residues. V was clipped by 4 bases and J by 7 bases, with 16 bases between them.